These 26 T cell receptor beta chains share one sample of origin, sequenced in a study of identical twins. TCRdb passed the 5' RACE reads through MiXCR, listing each CDR3 protein once. The sample includes around 490,000 distinct CDR3 sequences, 20% to 25% of them seen just once. This sample also appeared in a second study, on yellow fever vaccine responses in identical twins.

Sequenced sample: CD4+ T cells sorted from blood. Receptors originate from a woman younger than 35 in good health.

This clonotype appeared a few times. V usage is TRBV5-5 and J usage is TRBJ2-7, with 7 nucleotides matching TRBD2. Germline loops: CDR1 SGHKS, CDR2 YYEKEE (reference sequence). V was pared by 6 bases and J by 3 bases, with 12 bases of the junction left unmatched. The CDR3 covers 15 residues. For the CDR3, the DNA is TGTGCCAGCACCCCAAATCTAGCGGTTAGCTACGAGCAGTACTTC. Encoded protein: CASTPNLAVSYEQYF.

This chain uses TRBV7-2 with TRBJ2-2; D is possibly TRBD2 (6 bases). Trimming took off 5 bases at V and 6 bases at J, with 19 bases between the two ends. CDR3 length: 16 amino acids. Germline V CDR1 and CDR2: SGHTA, FQGNSA. The CDR3 loop reads CASSEYPSGSAGELFF. The CDR3 nucleotides are TGTGCCAGCAGCGAGTACCCTTCCGGGAGCGCCGGGGAGCTGTTTTTT.

This chain connects TRBV7-6 to TRBJ2-3; D is unresolved. V was clipped by 6 bases and J by 0 bases, with 19 bases between them. This CDR3 is built from 17 residues. The germline V gene has CDR1 SGHVS and CDR2 FNYEAQ. CDR3 bases: TGTGCCAGCAGTCCAGGCGGCGTGGTCTCTAGCACAGATACGCAGTATTTT. It is translated as CASSPGGVVSSTDTQYF.

Only a few counts were recorded for this clonotype. The chain uses TRBV27 and TRBJ1-4; D is unresolved. Germline CDR1 and CDR2: MNHEY and SMNVEV (reference sequence). The V end was cut by 6 bases, the J end by 4 bases, with 9 bases between. This CDR3 comprises 13 residues. The CDR3 region is CASSGRNNEKLFF. Here the CDR3 DNA reads TGTGCCAGCAGCGGACGGAATAATGAAAAACTGTTTTTT.

The CDR3, as DNA: TGTGCCAGCAGTAATCTAGCGGGGGTGGGCCTCTACGAGCAGTACTTC. It codes for CASSNLAGVGLYEQYF. The gene calls are TRBV6-1 and TRBJ2-7, with TRBD2 matching 10 bases. Germline CDR1 MNHNS, CDR2 SASEGT. V shed 5 bases and J 3 bases; nucleotides not matched to a gene: 10. The CDR3 consists of 16 residues.

The genes are TRBV23-1 and TRBJ2-2, with D uncertain. TRBV23-1 is labeled an ORF, and its function is uncertain. The CDR3 is 13 residues long. Trimming cost V 3 bases and J 6 bases, with 8 bases left between them. The CDR3 loop reads CASSHRFAGELFF. In nucleotides, the CDR3 is TGCGCCAGCAGTCATCGATTCGCCGGGGAGCTGTTTTTT.

This clonotype has a handful of counts. The CDR3 region is CASSIRGTSGHNEQFF. The CDR3 DNA is TGTGCCAGCAGCATTCGTGGGACTAGCGGTCACAATGAGCAGTTCTTC. The chain couples TRBV7-9 to TRBJ2-1; 11 bases map to TRBD2. V dropped 5 bases and J dropped 5; count of bases not matched to a gene: 8. Germline CDR1 reads SEHNR; CDR2 reads FQNEAQ (reference sequence). The CDR3 has 16 amino acids.

The gene calls are TRBV29-1 and TRBJ1-4; TRBD1 matches 9 bases. CDR1 is SQVTM and CDR2 is ANQGSEA in the germline V gene. The CDR3 extends over 14 amino acids. V was clipped by 7 bases and J by 8 bases; unmatched bases: 11. The CDR3 region is CSARSGTGNEKLFF. The CDR3 nucleotides are TGCAGCGCGAGATCCGGGACAGGGAACGAAAAACTGTTTTTT.

The rearrangement uses TRBV5-1 and TRBJ2-2; a possible D gene is TRBD1 (6 bases). The V end lost 0 bases, the J end lost 4 bases, and 10 bases lay between the germline ends. CDR1 is SGHRS and CDR2 is YFSETQ in the germline V gene. The CDR3 covers 15 residues. This CDR3 is CASSLGGTSTGELFF. CDR3 DNA sequence: TGCGCCAGCAGCTTGGGGGGGACAAGCACCGGGGAGCTGTTTTTT.

This clonotype occurred a few times. The chain has TRBV6-1 and TRBJ2-3; 9 bases fit TRBD1. J lost 6 bases, V lost 7 bases, and 8 bases had no gene match. CDR1 MNHNS and CDR2 SASEGT come from the germline V gene. This CDR3 is 14 amino acids long. The CDR3 here is CASTERQGVDTQYF. CDR3 sequence (DNA): TGTGCCAGCACCGAGAGACAGGGGGTCGATACGCAGTATTTT.

The chain is built from TRBV2 and TRBJ2-5, with 7 bases aligning to TRBD2. CDR1 is SNHLY and CDR2 is FYNNEI in the germline V gene. This CDR3 contains 14 residues. The ends lost 6 bases at V and 5 bases at J; junction bases unmatched: 9. The CDR3 DNA is TGTGCCAGCAGACTGACTAGCTTTTTTGAGACCCAGTACTTC. Amino acid sequence: CASRLTSFFETQYF.

This clonotype was seen a few times. The rearrangement uses TRBV7-9 and TRBJ2-6, with no clear D. This CDR3 spans 13 amino acids. Per germline, CDR1 SEHNR and CDR2 FQNEAQ (reference sequence). V was cut by 10 bases and J by 0 bases, with 7 bases left in between. The CDR3 DNA reads as TGTGCCATCGACGACTCTGGGGCCAACGTCCTGACTTTC. Its translation is CAIDDSGANVLTF.

The genes are TRBV20-1 and TRBJ1-2, with D tentatively TRBD1 (5 bases). V lost 1 base and J lost 0, with 9 bases in between. In germline, CDR1 is DFQATT, CDR2 SNEGSKA (reference sequence). The CDR3 extends over 14 amino acids. CDR3 bases: TGCAGTGCTAGAGGAGACAGAGCTAACTATGGCTACACCTTC. Translating it yields CSARGDRANYGYTF.

The chain is built from TRBV19 and TRBJ1-1, with D maybe TRBD1 (5 bases). Germline CDR1 LNHDA, CDR2 SQIVND (reference sequence). V was pared by 8 bases and J by 1 base, with 14 bases between. The CDR3 totals 14 residues. The CDR3 DNA sequence: TGTGCCAGTGGGATCAGGGTGCGGAACACTGAAGCTTTCTTT. Residues: CASGIRVRNTEAFF.

This clonotype was observed a handful of times. The gene calls are TRBV19 and TRBJ2-7; TRBD1 matches at 10 bases. Germline V CDR1 and CDR2: LNHDA, SQIVND (reference sequence). V was clipped by 5 bases and J by 2 bases; unmatched bases: 3. The length of the CDR3 is 14 residues. CDR3 sequence reads: CASSSGTGAYEQYV. Written as DNA, the CDR3 is TGTGCCAGTAGTTCCGGGACAGGGGCCTACGAGCAGTACGTC.

The rearrangement joins TRBV3-1 to TRBJ2-5; TRBD2 agrees at 10 bases. The CDR3 spans 15 residues. The germline V gene encodes CDR1 LGHDT and CDR2 YNNKEL (reference sequence). V lost 4 bases and J lost 5; bases outside the gene matches: 7. The CDR3 sequence: CASSPSGGAGETQYF. CDR3 DNA: TGTGCCAGCAGCCCAAGCGGGGGGGCTGGGGAGACCCAGTACTTC.

The table lists this clonotype with a few counts. This chain links TRBV7-3 with TRBJ1-6, with D hard to call. Germline V gene data show CDR1 as SGHTA and CDR2 as FQGTGA. The CDR3 spans 13 residues. The ends were cut back, 2 bases at V and 8 bases at J, with 7 bases in the middle. CDR3: CASSLQRDSPLHF. As DNA, the CDR3 is TGTGCCAGCAGCTTACAACGGGATTCACCCCTCCACTTT.

This clonotype has only a few counts. The genes are TRBV3-1 and TRBJ2-3; 16 bases are shared with TRBD2. The junction had 13 bases not matched to a gene; V was cut back by 9 bases and J by 4 bases. The CDR3 totals 18 residues. CDR1 is LGHDT, CDR2 YNNKEL, per germline (reference sequence). CDR3 sequence reads: CASSFGTSGRASADTQYF. The CDR3 nucleotides read TGTGCCAGTAGCTTCGGGACTAGCGGGAGGGCCTCTGCAGATACGCAGTATTTT.

J is TRBJ2-1 and V is TRBV18; D is ambiguous. The V end was cut by 2 bases, the J end by 0 bases, with 11 bases between. CDR3 length: 16 amino acids. CDR1 and CDR2 (germline): KGHSH, LQKENI. The CDR3 region is CASSPNTQSSYNEQFF. CDR3 DNA: TGTGCCAGCTCACCAAATACACAGAGCTCCTACAATGAGCAGTTCTTC.

This clonotype has only a few counts. The chain combines TRBV4-1 with TRBJ1-2, with 10 bases fitting TRBD1. CDR1 and CDR2 (germline): MGHRA, YSYEKL. The CDR3 contains 16 residues. V was pared by 4 bases and J by 2 bases, with 7 bases of the junction left unmatched. This CDR3 reads CASSRPGGQGNYGYTF. The DNA of the CDR3 is TGCGCCAGCAGCCGCCCAGGGGGACAGGGGAACTATGGCTACACCTTC.

This clonotype appeared a single time. The rearrangement joins TRBV7-8 to TRBJ2-7, with a tentative D call TRBD1 (5 bases). Germline values: CDR1 SGHVS, CDR2 FQNEAQ. The CDR3 has 16 residues. V was pared by 3 bases and J by 0 bases, with 15 bases between. CDR3 in DNA: TGTGCCAGCAGCTTCCAAGGGGCCGACGGCTCCTACGAGCAGTACTTC. Its translation: CASSFQGADGSYEQYF.

There are a few counts of this clonotype. V and J are TRBV9 and TRBJ2-2, with TRBD1 as a possible D gene (5 bases). CDR3 length: 15 residues. V was shortened by 0 bases and J by 7 bases, with 13 bases between the two germline ends. Germline values: CDR1 SGDLS, CDR2 YYNGEE. The CDR3 reads CASSVGSRANGELFF. In DNA, the CDR3 is TGTGCCAGCAGCGTAGGGAGCAGGGCTAACGGGGAGCTGTTTTTT. Full variable domain (remainder filled in from reference TRBV9 and TRBJ2-2): DSGVTQTPKHLITATGQRVTLRCSPRSGDLSVYWYQQSLDQGLQFLIQYYNGEERAKGNILERFSAQQFPDLHSELNLSSLELGDSALYFCASSVGSRANGELFFGEGSRLTVL.

The chain employs TRBV12-3 or TRBV12-4 and TRBJ1-2; weak D call: TRBD1 (5 bases). V was trimmed by 9 bases and J by 6 bases, leaving 8 bases between them. This CDR3 region has 10 residues. CDR3 in amino acids: CASWGDGYTF. In DNA form, the CDR3 reads TGTGCCAGTTGGGGCGATGGCTACACCTTC.

This clonotype showed up just a few times. The J gene is TRBJ2-3, the V gene TRBV27, with 12 bases lining up with TRBD2. V shed 6 bases, J shed 0 bases, and the junction held 7 bases outside the gene matches. CDR1 MNHEY and CDR2 SMNVEV come from the germline V gene (reference sequence). This CDR3 is 17 amino acids long. The CDR3 nucleotides read TGTGCCAGCAGACAAAATGGACTAGCGGGGAGCACAGATACGCAGTATTTT. Encoded protein: CASRQNGLAGSTDTQYF.

The chain couples TRBV3-1 to TRBJ1-4; 7 bases align to TRBD1. CDR3 length equals 15 residues. Germline CDR1 reads LGHDT; CDR2 reads YNNKEL (reference sequence). Losses at the gene ends were 2 bases for V and 5 bases for J; bases not matched to a gene: 5. CDR3 sequence reads: CASSQRTGLNEKLFF. As DNA, the CDR3 is TGTGCCAGCAGCCAAAGGACAGGTTTAAATGAAAAACTGTTTTTT.

The V gene is TRBV9, the J gene TRBJ2-5, with D possibly called TRBD1 or TRBD2 (5 bases each). The ends were cut back, 4 bases at V and 7 bases at J, with 17 bases in the middle. This CDR3 is 14 amino acids long. Per germline, CDR1 SGDLS and CDR2 YYNGEE. The CDR3 loop is CASSWDLESGTQYF. CDR3 nucleotide sequence: TGTGCCAGCAGCTGGGACCTTGAGTCAGGGACCCAGTACTTC. Based on the CDR3 plus reference TRBV9 and TRBJ2-5, the full variable domain is DSGVTQTPKHLITATGQRVTLRCSPRSGDLSVYWYQQSLDQGLQFLIQYYNGEERAKGNILERFSAQQFPDLHSELNLSSLELGDSALYFCASSWDLESGTQYFGPGTRLLVL.